A single sample is the source of the 29 T cell receptor beta chains below, sequenced in a study of beta chain features in type 1 diabetes. Study-wide results and limits: For Type 1 diabetes patients, all four CD4+ subsets carried TCRB CDR3s that were moderately but significantly shorter.

Their antigens are not known. The study reverse transcribed the entire isolated RNA, so it sequenced expressed TCRB transcripts. Profiled with immunoSEQ multiplex PCR; TCRdb holds only in-frame clones, not every one. The sample carries some 240,000 clones, roughly 17% recorded once. The sequencing input was naive CD4+ T cells from blood. These receptor sequences come from a man between 25 and 39 years old with type 1 diabetes.

In its sample, this clone was seen a few times. The chain links TRBV28 to TRBJ2-5; possibly TRBD1 or TRBD2 for D (5 bases each). This CDR3 is built from 16 residues. The V gene's germline CDR1 is MDHEN and CDR2 SYDVKM. The V and J ends lost 8 bases and 4 bases respectively, with 23 bases between them. For the CDR3, the DNA is TGTGCCAGCGGGGGTATCAGGTACAGACCAAGAGAGACCCAGTACTTC. It encodes CASGGIRYRPRETQYF.

The rearrangement uses TRBV10-3 and TRBJ1-5; unclear D gene. The V end lost 10 bases, the J end lost 0 bases, and 13 bases lay between the germline ends. This CDR3 has 14 residues. CDR1 is ENHRY and CDR2 is SYGVKD in the germline V gene. CDR3 region: CASGSEYSNQPQHF. Written as DNA, the CDR3 is TGTGCCAGCGGGAGCGAATATAGCAATCAGCCCCAGCATTTT.

Here the CDR3 DNA reads TGTGCCAGCAGCTTTTGGCAGGGTGACGGCTACACCTTC. This codes for CASSFWQGDGYTF. The J gene is TRBJ1-2, the V gene TRBV7-9, with a weak D call TRBD1 (5 bases). This CDR3 spans 13 amino acids. The germline CDR1 and CDR2 sequences are SEHNR and FQNEAQ (reference sequence). Trimming took 3 bases from V and 8 from J, leaving 13 bases between them.

This clone was picked up a small number of times. This chain joins TRBV7-8 and TRBJ1-1; D gene uncertain. CDR1 SGHVS and CDR2 FQNEAQ come from the germline V gene. The CDR3 extends over 15 amino acids. V dropped 5 bases and J dropped 0 bases, with 13 bases sitting between them. Here the CDR3 reads CASSRERSMNTEAFF. The CDR3 DNA reads TGTGCCAGCAGCCGAGAACGATCGATGAACACTGAAGCTTTCTTT. Filled out from reference TRBV7-8 and TRBJ1-1, the complete variable domain reads GAGVSQSPRYKVAKRGQDVALRCDPISGHVSLFWYQQALGQGPEFLTYFQNEAQLDKSGLPSDRFFAERPEGSVSTLKIQRTQQEDSAVYLCASSRERSMNTEAFFGQGTRLTVV.

This clone was picked up a small number of times. The chain links TRBV7-9 to TRBJ1-1, with no clear D. Germline V gives CDR1 SEHNR, CDR2 FQNEAQ (reference sequence). The V end was cut by 11 bases, the J end by 5 bases, with 15 bases between. The CDR3 has 12 amino acids. The CDR3 sequence is CAVGERRTEAFF. The CDR3 nucleotides are TGTGCCGTGGGAGAAAGGAGGACTGAAGCTTTCTTT. Variable domain in full (rest from reference TRBV7-9 and TRBJ1-1): DTGVSQNPRHKITKRGQNVTFRCDPISEHNRLYWYRQTLGQGPEFLTYFQNEAQLEKSRLLSDRFSAERPKGSFSTLEIQRTEQGDSAMYLCAVGERRTEAFFGQGTRLTVV.

The rearrangement joins TRBV30 to TRBJ1-2; the D gene is possibly TRBD1 (5 bases). V lost 2 bases and J 8 bases, leaving 15 bases between the germline ends. The CDR3 totals 13 residues. In germline, CDR1 is GTSNPN, CDR2 SVGIG (reference sequence). As DNA, the CDR3 is TGTGCCTGGAGTCATACGGGACCTCACGGCTACACCTTC. Protein product: CAWSHTGPHGYTF.

This clone turned up a few times. This rearrangement joins TRBV7-2 to TRBJ2-6; the D gene is possibly TRBD1 (6 bases). Germline CDR1 and CDR2: SGHTA and FQGNSA. The CDR3 length is 15 residues. V was shortened by 2 bases and J by 4 bases, with 9 bases between the two germline ends. CDR3 protein: CASSLTGTGANVLTF. The CDR3 region has the DNA TGTGCCAGCAGCTTAACAGGGACCGGGGCCAACGTCCTGACTTTC.

The rearrangement joins TRBV2 to TRBJ2-5; D remains ambiguous. Germline-derived CDR1 and CDR2 are SNHLY and FYNNEI. The CDR3 consists of 13 residues. Trimming pared 1 base from V and 10 bases from J, leaving 13 bases between. In nucleotides, the CDR3 is TGTGCCAGCAGTGAAGAGTTCGGCGTTCGCCAGTACTTC. Amino acid sequence: CASSEEFGVRQYF.

The chain links TRBV4-1 to TRBJ2-1; D gene ambiguous. Germline lookup yields CDR1 MGHRA and CDR2 YSYEKL. CDR3 length equals 14 residues. V was pared by 6 bases and J by 1 base, with 10 bases between. CDR3 coding DNA: TGCGCCAGCAGGAGCGAGTTGTCCTACAATGAGCAGTTCTTC. Encoded protein: CASRSELSYNEQFF.

The chain recombines TRBV5-6 with TRBJ2-5, with 7 bases fitting TRBD1. CDR3 size: 14 residues. The V and J ends lost 3 bases and 7 bases, in that order; junction bases with no gene match: 9. Germline values: CDR1 SGHDT, CDR2 YYEEEE. The CDR3 coding sequence is TGTGCCAGCAGCTGGACAGGAGCCTCCAGGACCCAGTACTTC. This translates into CASSWTGASRTQYF.

The J gene is TRBJ2-7, the V gene TRBV4-1, with 10 nucleotides matching TRBD2. The CDR3 contains 17 residues. Germline CDR1 MGHRA, CDR2 YSYEKL. Trimming cost V 1 base and J 3 bases; bases outside gene matches: 9. CDR3 amino acids: CASSQVLASGSGYEQYF. Here the CDR3 DNA reads TGCGCCAGCAGCCAAGTATTGGCTAGCGGGAGTGGCTACGAGCAGTACTTC.

This chain connects TRBV19 to TRBJ1-5; D remains ambiguous. V was trimmed by 3 bases and J by 0 bases, leaving 3 bases between them. The CDR3 has 13 amino acids. The germline V gene has CDR1 LNHDA and CDR2 SQIVND (reference sequence). The CDR3 loop is CASSISSNQPQHF. The CDR3 DNA reads TGTGCCAGTAGTATTTCTAGCAATCAGCCCCAGCATTTT.

The chain links TRBV7-2 to TRBJ2-3; D remains ambiguous. Between the trimmed V and J ends, which lost 5 bases and 5 bases, there was a span of 5 bases. CDR1 and CDR2 from the germline V gene are SGHTA and FQGNSA. The CDR3 totals 11 residues. CDR3 nucleotide sequence: TGTGCCAGCAGCCTTAGAGATACGCAGTATTTT. This codes for CASSLRDTQYF.

There are a few counts of this clone. V gene TRBV5-4 combines with J gene TRBJ2-6; D remains ambiguous. From germline, CDR1 is SGHNT and CDR2 YYREEE (reference sequence). V lost 4 bases and J 0 bases, leaving 5 bases between the germline ends. The CDR3 covers 14 residues. The CDR3 sequence: CASSGYSGANVLTF. The CDR3 coding sequence is TGTGCCAGCAGCGGATACTCTGGGGCCAACGTCCTGACTTTC. Together with reference TRBV5-4 and TRBJ2-6, the CDR3 gives the full variable domain: ETGVTQSPTHLIKTRGQQVTLRCSSQSGHNTVSWYQQALGQGPQFIFQYYREEENGRGNFPPRFSGLQFPNYSSELNVNALELDDSALYLCASSGYSGANVLTFGAGSRLTVL.

The V gene is TRBV7-2, the J gene TRBJ2-7; D perhaps matches TRBD2 (6 bases). With 1 base removed from V and 3 bases from J, the gap between germline ends came to 13 bases. Germline assignment: CDR1 SGHTA and CDR2 FQGNSA. CDR3 length equals 15 residues. In DNA form, the CDR3 reads TGTGCCAGCAGCTTAGGGTTAGCGGCCCTCTACGAGCAGTACTTC. Translating gives CASSLGLAALYEQYF.

This clone was recorded a few times. The J gene is TRBJ2-1, the V gene TRBV28, with TRBD1 matching 7 bases. The CDR3 has 15 amino acids. Germline V gene data show CDR1 as MDHEN and CDR2 as SYDVKM. V lost 3 bases and J lost 5; bases outside the gene matches: 7. The DNA of the CDR3 is TGTGCCAGCAGTTTCCTAGGGACAGAGGACAATGAGCAGTTCTTC. Its protein product is CASSFLGTEDNEQFF.

The chain combines TRBV29-1 with TRBJ2-3; D is uncertain. Trimming pared 1 base from V and 3 bases from J, leaving 5 bases between. The germline CDR1 and CDR2 sequences are SQVTM and ANQGSEA. This CDR3 has 12 residues. The CDR3 bases are TGCAGCGTTGAAGGAGCGACAGATACGCAGTATTTT. Translation: CSVEGATDTQYF.

The chain carries TRBV9 and TRBJ2-3; the D gene could be TRBD1 or TRBD2 (5 bases each). V was shortened by 1 base and J by 0 bases, with 9 bases between the two germline ends. The CDR3 extends over 15 amino acids. Germline V CDR1 and CDR2: SGDLS, YYNGEE. CDR3 loop: CASSVPGSSTDTQYF. DNA for the CDR3: TGTGCCAGCAGCGTACCAGGGAGCAGCACAGATACGCAGTATTTT.

With respect to this clone: At one end the junction does not follow the germline gene, possibly because of a read error. The chain is built from TRBV7-7 and TRBJ1-1; D unresolved. Germline V gene sequence: CDR1 SSHAT, CDR2 FNYEAQ (reference sequence). The CDR3 totals 13 residues. The CDR3 DNA sequence: TGTGCTAGCAGCTTATCCAGAAACACTGAAGCTTTCTTT. It encodes CASSLSRNTEAFF.

This clone turned up a few times. This chain uses TRBV4-3 with TRBJ2-1, with D perhaps TRBD2 (6 bases). Germline CDR1 reads LGHNA; CDR2 reads YSLEER. The V gene lost 1 base and the J gene lost 9 bases, with 16 bases spanning the gap. The CDR3 is 15 residues long. Here the CDR3 reads CASSQAGTVTGEQFF. DNA for the CDR3: TGCGCCAGCAGCCAAGCCGGGACTGTGACCGGTGAGCAGTTCTTC.

This clone turned up a few times. The rearrangement uses TRBV7-2 and TRBJ2-7, with TRBD2 matching over 11 bases. The V and J ends lost 10 bases and 1 base, in that order; junction bases with no gene match: 3. From germline, CDR1 is SGHTA and CDR2 FQGNSA. CDR3 length equals 13 residues. DNA of the CDR3: TGTGCCACCAGGACTAGCGGGTCCTACGAGCAGTACTTC. This gives the protein CATRTSGSYEQYF.

The chain is built from TRBV7-2 and TRBJ2-5, with D uncertain. V lost 1 base and J 2 bases, leaving 14 bases between the germline ends. This CDR3 contains 16 residues. Per germline, CDR1 SGHTA and CDR2 FQGNSA. The CDR3 nucleotides read TGTGCCAGCAGCTTAGTTGTGATGGCAGCTCAAGAGACCCAGTACTTC. It codes for CASSLVVMAAQETQYF. The variable domain in full, with the rest retrieved from reference TRBV7-2 and TRBJ2-5, is GAGVSQSPSNKVTEKGKDVELRCDPISGHTALYWYRQSLGQGLEFLIYFQGNSAPDKSGLPSDRFSAERTGGSVSTLTIQRTQQEDSAVYLCASSLVVMAAQETQYFGPGTRLLVL.

This clone was detected a few times. This chain joins TRBV7-2 and TRBJ2-1; no definite D call. Deletions cut 5 bases from V and 5 bases from J, with 13 bases between. The germline V gene has CDR1 SGHTA and CDR2 FQGNSA. The CDR3 runs to 14 residues. For the CDR3, the DNA is TGTGCCAGCAGCCAACAATTAGGTGACAATGAGCAGTTCTTC. It encodes CASSQQLGDNEQFF.

The J gene is TRBJ2-7, the V gene TRBV25-1; D ambiguous. Trimming removed 4 bases from V and 0 bases from J, with 10 bases in between. CDR1 and CDR2 from the germline V gene are MGHDK and SYGVNS. There are 14 residues in the CDR3. CDR3: CASSAVANSYEQYF. CDR3 nucleotide sequence: TGTGCCAGCAGTGCTGTCGCTAACTCCTACGAGCAGTACTTC.

The gene calls are TRBV9 and TRBJ2-6, with TRBD1 matching over 7 bases. The CDR3 consists of 14 residues. Germline V gene data show CDR1 as SGDLS and CDR2 as YYNGEE. Trimming cost V 6 bases and J 4 bases; bases outside gene matches: 4. The CDR3 DNA reads TGTGCCAGCACCCGACAGGGAGGGGCCAACGTCCTGACTTTC. This translates into CASTRQGGANVLTF. Together with reference TRBV9 and TRBJ2-6, the CDR3 gives the full variable domain: DSGVTQTPKHLITATGQRVTLRCSPRSGDLSVYWYQQSLDQGLQFLIQYYNGEERAKGNILERFSAQQFPDLHSELNLSSLELGDSALYFCASTRQGGANVLTFGAGSRLTVL.

The J gene is TRBJ2-1, the V gene TRBV25-1; 8 positions match TRBD1. There are 15 residues in the CDR3. With V trimmed by 6 bases and J by 2 bases, 6 bases remained unmatched. Germline V CDR1 and CDR2: MGHDK, SYGVNS. The CDR3 reads CASSQQGGTYNEQFF. For the CDR3, the DNA is TGTGCCAGCAGCCAACAGGGGGGTACCTACAATGAGCAGTTCTTC.

The V gene is TRBV29-1, the J gene TRBJ2-1, with 12 bases identical to TRBD2. CDR1 is SQVTM and CDR2 is ANQGSEA in the germline V gene. Trimming at V came to 4 bases and at J to 1 base, leaving 14 bases not matched to a gene. CDR3 length: 19 amino acids. CDR3 residues: CSVAGQGLTSGSSYNEQFF. The CDR3 DNA sequence: TGCAGCGTTGCAGGACAGGGACTGACTAGCGGGAGTTCCTACAATGAGCAGTTCTTC.

This clone appeared a few times. The chain has TRBV9 and TRBJ2-3; 10 bases are shared with TRBD2. The CDR3 sequence is 17 residues long. The J segment lost 5 bases and the V segment lost 0 bases, leaving 9 bases of the junction unmatched. Germline loops: CDR1 SGDLS, CDR2 YYNGEE. CDR3 sequence (DNA): TGTGCCAGCAGCGTAGCCCCACTAGCGGGAACGGTAGATACGCAGTATTTT. Its translation is CASSVAPLAGTVDTQYF.

The rearrangement joins TRBV30 to TRBJ2-5, with D uncertain. Trimming removed 3 bases at V and 11 bases at J, with 13 bases between. CDR3 length: 11 residues. Germline V gene lookup returns CDR1 GTSNPN and CDR2 SVGIG (reference sequence). As DNA, the CDR3 is TGTGCCTGGAGCTTAACTCGATGGCAGTACTTC. Amino acid sequence: CAWSLTRWQYF.